The entry below gives a single T cell receptor (beta chain) sequence along with its context. The antigen is unknown. V shed 3 bases, J shed 0 bases, and the junction held 6 bases outside the gene matches. Germline V gene sequence: CDR1 SGDLS, CDR2 YYNGEE. The CDR3 extends over 15 amino acids. Primers included in the PCR were 60 Vbeta and 13 Jbeta primers. The method was immunoSEQ multiplex PCR; TCRdb's version includes in-frame clones alone and lacks a portion of them. The sample has about 160,000 clones; around four fifths are singletons. The data were obtained in a study of cytomegalovirus exposure and HLA in healthy donors. General observations from the study: Cytomegalovirus association was assigned to about 150 TCR beta chains. When analyzed later, a missense DCLRE1C variant was found to be linked to TCR beta V- and J-gene trimming.

The chain recombines TRBV9 with TRBJ2-7; 7 nucleotides match TRBD1. Sequencing was carried out using PBMCs. This receptor was identified in a man in his forties or fifties in good health and CMV-seropositive. The CDR3 sequence: CASSGRDSSSYEQYF. The CDR3 DNA reads TGTGCCAGCAGCGGCCGGGACAGTAGCTCCTACGAGCAGTACTTC.